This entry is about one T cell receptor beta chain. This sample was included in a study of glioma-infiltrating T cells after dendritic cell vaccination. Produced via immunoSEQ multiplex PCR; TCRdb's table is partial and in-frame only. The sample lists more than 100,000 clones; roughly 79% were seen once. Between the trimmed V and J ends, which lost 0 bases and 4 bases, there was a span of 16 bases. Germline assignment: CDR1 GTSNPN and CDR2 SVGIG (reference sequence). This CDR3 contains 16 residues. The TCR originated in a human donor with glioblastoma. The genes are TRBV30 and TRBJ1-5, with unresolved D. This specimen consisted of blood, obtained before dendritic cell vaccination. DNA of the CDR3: TGTGCCTGGAGTGTCCCCTTGGTCAAGCTAAATCAGCCCCAGCATTTT. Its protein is CAWSVPLVKLNQPQHF.